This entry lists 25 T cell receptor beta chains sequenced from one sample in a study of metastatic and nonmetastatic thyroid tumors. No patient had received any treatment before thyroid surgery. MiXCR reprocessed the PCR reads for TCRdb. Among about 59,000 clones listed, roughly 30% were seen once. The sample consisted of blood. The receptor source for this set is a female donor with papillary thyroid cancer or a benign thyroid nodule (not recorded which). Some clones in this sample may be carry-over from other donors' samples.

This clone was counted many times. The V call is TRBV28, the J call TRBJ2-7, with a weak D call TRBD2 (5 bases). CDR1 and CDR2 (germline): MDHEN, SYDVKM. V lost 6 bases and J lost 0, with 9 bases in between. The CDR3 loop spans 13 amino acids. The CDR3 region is CASREGFSYEQYF. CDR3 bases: TGTGCCAGCAGAGAGGGTTTCTCCTACGAGCAGTACTTC.

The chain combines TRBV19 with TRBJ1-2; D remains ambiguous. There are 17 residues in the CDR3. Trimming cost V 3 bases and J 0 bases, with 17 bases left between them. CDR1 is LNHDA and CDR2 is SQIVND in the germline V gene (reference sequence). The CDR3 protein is CASSITGVWVPNYGYTF. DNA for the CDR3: TGTGCCAGTAGTATTACGGGAGTATGGGTTCCTAACTATGGCTACACCTTC.

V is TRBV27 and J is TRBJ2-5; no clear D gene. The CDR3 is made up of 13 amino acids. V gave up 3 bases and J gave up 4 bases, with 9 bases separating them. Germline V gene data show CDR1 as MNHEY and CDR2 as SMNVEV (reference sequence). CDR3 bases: TGTGCCAGCAGTTTCGGTATCGGAGAGACCCAGTACTTC. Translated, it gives CASSFGIGETQYF.

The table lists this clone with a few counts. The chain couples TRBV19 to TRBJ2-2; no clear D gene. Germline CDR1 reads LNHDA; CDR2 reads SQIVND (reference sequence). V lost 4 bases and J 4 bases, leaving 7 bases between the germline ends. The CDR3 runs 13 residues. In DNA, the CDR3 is TGTGCCAGTAGTAGCTTGAGCACCGGGGAGCTGTTTTTT. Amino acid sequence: CASSSLSTGELFF.

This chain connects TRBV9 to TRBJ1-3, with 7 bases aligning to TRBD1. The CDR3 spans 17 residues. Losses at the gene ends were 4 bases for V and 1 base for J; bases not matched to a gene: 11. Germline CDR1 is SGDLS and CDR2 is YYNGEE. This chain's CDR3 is CASSSKRQGESGNTIYF. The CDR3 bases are TGTGCCAGCAGCTCAAAGAGACAGGGAGAATCTGGAAACACCATATATTTT.

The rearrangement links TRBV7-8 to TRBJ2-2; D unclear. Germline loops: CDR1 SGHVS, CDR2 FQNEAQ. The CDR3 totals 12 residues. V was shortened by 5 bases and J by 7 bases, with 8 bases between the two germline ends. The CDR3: CASSPRYGELFF. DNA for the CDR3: TGTGCCAGCAGCCCCCGTTACGGGGAGCTGTTTTTT. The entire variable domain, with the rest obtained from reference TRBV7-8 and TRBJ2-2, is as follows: GAGVSQSPRYKVAKRGQDVALRCDPISGHVSLFWYQQALGQGPEFLTYFQNEAQLDKSGLPSDRFFAERPEGSVSTLKIQRTQQEDSAVYLCASSPRYGELFFGEGSRLTVL.

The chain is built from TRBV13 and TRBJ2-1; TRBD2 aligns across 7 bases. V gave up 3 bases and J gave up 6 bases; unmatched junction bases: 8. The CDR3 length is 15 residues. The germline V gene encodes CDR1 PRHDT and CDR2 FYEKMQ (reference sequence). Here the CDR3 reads CASSFGRGSGNEQFF. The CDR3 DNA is TGTGCCAGCAGCTTTGGGAGGGGATCGGGCAATGAGCAGTTCTTC.

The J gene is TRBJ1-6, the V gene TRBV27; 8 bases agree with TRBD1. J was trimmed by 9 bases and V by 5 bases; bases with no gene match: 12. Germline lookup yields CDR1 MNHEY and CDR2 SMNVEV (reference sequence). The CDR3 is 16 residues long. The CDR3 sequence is CASSIGTGSPASPLHF. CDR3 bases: TGTGCCAGCAGTATCGGGACAGGATCCCCCGCTTCACCCCTCCACTTT.

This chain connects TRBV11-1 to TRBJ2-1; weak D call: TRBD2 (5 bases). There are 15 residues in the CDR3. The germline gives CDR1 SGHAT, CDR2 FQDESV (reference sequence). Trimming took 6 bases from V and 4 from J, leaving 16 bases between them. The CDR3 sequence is CASSLGLGRYNEQFF. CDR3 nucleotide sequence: TGTGCCAGCAGTCTTGGACTGGGGAGATACAATGAGCAGTTCTTC.

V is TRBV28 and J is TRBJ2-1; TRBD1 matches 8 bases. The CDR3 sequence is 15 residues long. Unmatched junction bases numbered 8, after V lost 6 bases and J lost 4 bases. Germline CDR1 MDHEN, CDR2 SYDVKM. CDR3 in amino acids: CASSRQGSAYNEQFF. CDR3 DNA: TGTGCCAGCAGCCGACAGGGGTCAGCTTACAATGAGCAGTTCTTC.

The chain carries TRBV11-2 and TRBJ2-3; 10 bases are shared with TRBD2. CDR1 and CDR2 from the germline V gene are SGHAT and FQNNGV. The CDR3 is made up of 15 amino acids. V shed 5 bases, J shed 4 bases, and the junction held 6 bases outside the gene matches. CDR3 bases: TGTGCCAGCAGCCGCGGGACTAGCGTCCCAGATACGCAGTATTTT. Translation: CASSRGTSVPDTQYF.

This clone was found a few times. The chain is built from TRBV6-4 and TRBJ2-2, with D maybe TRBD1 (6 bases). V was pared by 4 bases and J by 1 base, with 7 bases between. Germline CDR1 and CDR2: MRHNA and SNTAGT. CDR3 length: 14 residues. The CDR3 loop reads CASSAGENTGELFF. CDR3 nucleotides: TGTGCCAGCAGTGCAGGGGAGAACACCGGGGAGCTGTTTTTT.

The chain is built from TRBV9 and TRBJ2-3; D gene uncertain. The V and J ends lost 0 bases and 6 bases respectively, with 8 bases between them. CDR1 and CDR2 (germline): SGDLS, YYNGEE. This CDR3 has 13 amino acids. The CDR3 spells CASSVEGLDTQYF. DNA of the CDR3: TGTGCCAGCAGCGTAGAGGGTCTCGATACGCAGTATTTT.

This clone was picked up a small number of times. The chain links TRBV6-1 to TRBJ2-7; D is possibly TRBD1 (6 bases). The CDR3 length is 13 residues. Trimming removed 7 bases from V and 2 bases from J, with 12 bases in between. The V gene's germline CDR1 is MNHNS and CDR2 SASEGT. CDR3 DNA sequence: TGTGCCAGCACCGGGGACACTACCTACGAGCAGTACTTC. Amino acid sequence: CASTGDTTYEQYF.

The CDR3 here is CASIPSGRNEQFF. The CDR3 DNA is TGCGCCAGCATCCCTAGCGGGAGAAATGAGCAGTTCTTC. The V call is TRBV10-1, the J call TRBJ2-1; 10 bases align to TRBD2. Germline assignment: CDR1 WNHNN and CDR2 SYGVQD (reference sequence). Germline trimming cut 7 bases from V and 7 bases from J; bases unmatched to any gene: 4. CDR3 length equals 13 residues.

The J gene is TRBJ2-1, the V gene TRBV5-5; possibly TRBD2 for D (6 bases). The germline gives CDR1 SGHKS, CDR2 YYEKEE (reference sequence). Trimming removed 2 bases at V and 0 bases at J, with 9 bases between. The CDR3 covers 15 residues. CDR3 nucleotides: TGTGCCAGCAGCTTAATAGCGGACTCCTACAATGAGCAGTTCTTC. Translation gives CASSLIADSYNEQFF.

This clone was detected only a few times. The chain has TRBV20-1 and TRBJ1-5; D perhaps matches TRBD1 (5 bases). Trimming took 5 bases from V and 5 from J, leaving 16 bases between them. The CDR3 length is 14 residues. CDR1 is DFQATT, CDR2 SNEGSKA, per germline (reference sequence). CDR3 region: CSASDGWGHQPQHF. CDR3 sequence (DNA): TGCAGTGCTTCGGACGGGTGGGGACATCAGCCCCAGCATTTT.

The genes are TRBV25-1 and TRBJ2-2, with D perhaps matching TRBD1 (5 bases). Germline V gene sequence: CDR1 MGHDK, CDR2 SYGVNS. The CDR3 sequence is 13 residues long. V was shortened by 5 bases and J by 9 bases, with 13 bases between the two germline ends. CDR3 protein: CASSPVGPRELFF. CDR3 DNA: TGTGCCAGCAGTCCTGTGGGGCCCCGGGAGCTGTTTTTT.

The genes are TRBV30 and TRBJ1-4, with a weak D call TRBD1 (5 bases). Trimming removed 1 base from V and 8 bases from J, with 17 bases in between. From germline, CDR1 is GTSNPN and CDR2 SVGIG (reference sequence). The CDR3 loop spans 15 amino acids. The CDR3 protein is CAWSAKDTGGEKLFF. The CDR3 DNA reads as TGTGCCTGGAGTGCAAAGGACACGGGAGGGGAAAAACTGTTTTTT.

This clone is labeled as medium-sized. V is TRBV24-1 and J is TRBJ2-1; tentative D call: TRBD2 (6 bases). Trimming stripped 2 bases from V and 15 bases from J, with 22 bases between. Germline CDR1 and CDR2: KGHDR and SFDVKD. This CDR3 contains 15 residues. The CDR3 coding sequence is TGTGCCACCAGTGATTCGGAGGGAGCCTATCGTTATCGGTTCTTC. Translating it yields CATSDSEGAYRYRFF.

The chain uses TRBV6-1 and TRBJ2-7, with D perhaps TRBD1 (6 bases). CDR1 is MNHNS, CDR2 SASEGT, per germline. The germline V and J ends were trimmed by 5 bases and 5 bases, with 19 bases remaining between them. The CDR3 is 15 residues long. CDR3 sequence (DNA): TGTGCCAGCAGTTCGAGGGAAAGGGGGAAAAACGAGCAGTACTTC. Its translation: CASSSRERGKNEQYF.

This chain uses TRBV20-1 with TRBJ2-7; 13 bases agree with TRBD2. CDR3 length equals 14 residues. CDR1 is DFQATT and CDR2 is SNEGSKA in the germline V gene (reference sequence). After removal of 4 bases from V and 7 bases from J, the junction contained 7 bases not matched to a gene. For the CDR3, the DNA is TGCAGTGCTATTAGACTAGCGGGGGGATATGAGCAGTACTTC. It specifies CSAIRLAGGYEQYF.

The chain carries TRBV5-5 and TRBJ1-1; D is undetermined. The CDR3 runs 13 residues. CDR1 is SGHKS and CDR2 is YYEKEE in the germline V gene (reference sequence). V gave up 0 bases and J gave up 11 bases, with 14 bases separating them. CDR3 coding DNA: TGTGCCAGCAGCTTGGATGTCTCCGCGGAGGCTTTCTTT. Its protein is CASSLDVSAEAFF.

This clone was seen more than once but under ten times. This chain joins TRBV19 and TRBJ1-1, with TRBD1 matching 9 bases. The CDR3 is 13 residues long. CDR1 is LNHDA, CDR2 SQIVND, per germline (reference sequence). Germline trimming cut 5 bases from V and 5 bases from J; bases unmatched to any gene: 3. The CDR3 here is CASSWTGDTEAFF. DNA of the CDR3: TGTGCCAGTAGTTGGACAGGGGATACTGAAGCTTTCTTT.

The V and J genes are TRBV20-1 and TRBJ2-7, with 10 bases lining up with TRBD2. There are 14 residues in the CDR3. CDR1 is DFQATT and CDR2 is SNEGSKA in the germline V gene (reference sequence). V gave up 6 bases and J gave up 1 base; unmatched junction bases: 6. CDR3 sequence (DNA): TGCAGTGCAGAAGCGGGGGGGCGTTCCTACGAGCAGTACTTC. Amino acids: CSAEAGGRSYEQYF.